Sequencing of this T cell receptor (beta chain) was carried out in a study of blood T cell repertoires in COVID-19. For the study at large: Acute-phase and convalescent COVID-19 samples originated in the United States, Italy and Spain. PBMCs, B-cell-depleted T cells, or T cells were the source of the cDNA or gDNA that made up the material.

Participant-given clinical history determined each cohort assignment. Trimming cost V 2 bases and J 6 bases, with 5 bases left between them. Per germline, CDR1 MNHEY and CDR2 SVGAGI. The CDR3 extends over 13 amino acids. This clone was picked up a small number of times. The repertoire was sequenced with immunoSEQ multiplex PCR; TCRdb's copy has only in-frame clones and lacks some. The sample includes 350,000 to 450,000 clones, approximately 92% of them seen just once. This TCR was sampled from a young man who had recovered from COVID-19. Sample: PBMCs or T cells enriched from blood (not recorded which). The chain is built from TRBV6-5 and TRBJ1-6; D gene uncertain. The CDR3 loop is CASSYGPNSPLHF. DNA for the CDR3: TGTGCCAGCAGTTACGGCCCTAATTCACCCCTCCACTTT.